This is a list of T cell receptor beta chains from one sample in a study of identical twins. TCRdb recomputed calls from the 5' RACE reads with MiXCR, one row per CDR3 protein. The sample contains under 250,000 distinct CDR3 sequences, about an eighth of which appear only once. The sample also formed part of further work on yellow fever vaccine responses in identical twins.

The sample taken for sequencing was memory (CD45RO+) T cells sorted from blood. The origin of the receptors is a woman aged 18-35 years in good health. Both conserved end residues are part of each CDR3. D genes are given only for firm matches. Not every row has a clone size; where given, it reads once, few, many or a size class.

CASSPQGNQPQHF	TGTGCCAGCAGCCCCCAGGGAAATCAGCCCCAGCATTTT	TRBV12-3/TRBV12-4	NA	many	TRBJ1-5
CASSRDRGSEQFF	TGTGCCAGCAGCAGGGACAGGGGGAGTGAGCAGTTCTTC	TRBV5-4	TRBD1	few	TRBJ2-1
CASSIDGYSGANVLTF	TGTGCCAGTAGTATTGACGGATACTCTGGGGCCAACGTCCTGACTTTC	TRBV19	NA	NA	TRBJ2-6
CASSPNQGRVEQYF	TGTGCCAGCAGCCCAAACCAGGGGCGGGTCGAGCAGTACTTC	TRBV7-8	NA	few	TRBJ2-7
CASSSPNREETQYF	TGTGCCAGCAGCTCCCCTAACAGGGAAGAGACCCAGTACTTC	TRBV7-2	NA	few	TRBJ2-5
CASSARGGGDTQYF	TGTGCCAGCAGCGCTAGAGGTGGGGGCGATACGCAGTATTTT	TRBV9	NA	many	TRBJ2-3
CASSSQLTEYF	TGTGCCAGCAGCTCCCAATTGACAGAGTACTTC	TRBV7-3	NA	NA	TRBJ2-7
CSARDQGSQRLSGGYTF	TGCAGTGCTAGAGATCAGGGTTCACAGCGGTTGAGTGGTGGCTACACCTTC	TRBV20-1	NA	few	TRBJ1-2
CASSDPSRGLEAFF	TGTGCCAGCAGTGATCCCTCCCGCGGGCTTGAAGCTTTCTTT	TRBV25-1	NA	NA	TRBJ1-1
CASSLALGLAGALVNEQYF	TGTGCCAGCAGCTTAGCGCTTGGACTAGCGGGAGCCCTTGTCAACGAGCAGTACTTC	TRBV7-2	TRBD2	few	TRBJ2-7
CASSSLGVSSGYNEQFF	TGTGCCAGCAGCTCCCTAGGTGTGTCTAGCGGATACAATGAGCAGTTCTTC	TRBV7-9	TRBD2	few	TRBJ2-1
CASSLQSGRADTQYF	TGTGCCAGCAGTCTTCAAAGCGGGAGGGCAGATACGCAGTATTTT	TRBV6-1	TRBD2	many	TRBJ2-3
CASSLGGTSGLEQYF	TGTGCCAGCAGCTTAGGCGGGACTAGCGGACTCGAGCAGTACTTC	TRBV7-8	TRBD2	NA	TRBJ2-7
CSARVEGLEQYF	TGCAGTGCTAGAGTTGAGGGGCTCGAGCAGTACTTC	TRBV20-1	NA	few	TRBJ2-7
CASGTGSNQPQHF	TGTGCCAGTGGGACAGGGAGCAATCAGCCCCAGCATTTT	TRBV19	TRBD1	NA	TRBJ1-5
CASSQAAGSYNEQFF	TGTGCCAGCAGCCAAGCGGCGGGTTCCTACAATGAGCAGTTCTTC	TRBV3-1	NA	NA	TRBJ2-1
CASSLVLLATQYF	TGTGCCAGCAGCTTAGTCTTACTAGCTACGCAGTATTTT	TRBV7-2	NA	NA	TRBJ2-3
CASSPTGTGSYEQYF	TGTGCCAGCAGCCCTACCGGGACAGGTTCCTACGAGCAGTACTTC	TRBV28	TRBD1	NA	TRBJ2-7